The 16 T cell receptor beta chains given below trace back to one sample, sequenced in a study of T cell responses to AZD1222 COVID-19 vaccine. Data came from immunoSEQ multiplex PCR; TCRdb stores just in-frame clones and leaves some out. The repertoire holds 100,000 to 150,000 clones, with about 93% as singletons. The sample in question was peripheral blood, obtained on day 0 of AZD1222 vaccination. The receptor source for this set is an adult in good health.

The V gene is TRBV7-2, the J gene TRBJ1-1; 7 nucleotides match TRBD1. The CDR3 extends over 14 amino acids. V was clipped by 5 bases and J by 1 base; unmatched bases: 4. CDR1 SGHTA and CDR2 FQGNSA come from the germline V gene. This chain's CDR3 is CASSLGQRNTEAFF. The CDR3 DNA follows: TGTGCCAGCAGCCTGGGACAGCGGAACACTGAAGCTTTCTTT.

This chain uses TRBV19 with TRBJ2-3; D is undetermined. Germline CDR1 reads LNHDA; CDR2 reads SQIVND (reference sequence). V was shortened by 7 bases and J by 7 bases, with 18 bases between the two germline ends. This CDR3 has 14 residues. Here the CDR3 reads CASTPPGAQYTQYF. CDR3 DNA sequence: TGTGCCAGTACCCCTCCAGGAGCTCAGTATACGCAGTATTTT.

The chain is built from TRBV27 and TRBJ2-2; D not resolved. Germline assignment: CDR1 MNHEY and CDR2 SMNVEV (reference sequence). Trimming shortened V by 5 bases and J by 0 bases, and 13 bases separated the two germline ends. This CDR3 spans 16 amino acids. The DNA for the CDR3 is TGTGCCAGCAGTCCTGTCCGGGTTACGAACACCGGGGAGCTGTTTTTT. Protein: CASSPVRVTNTGELFF.

V is TRBV5-4 and J is TRBJ2-5, with 8 bases lining up with TRBD2. The CDR3 has 16 amino acids. The germline gives CDR1 SGHNT, CDR2 YYREEE (reference sequence). V was pared by 4 bases and J by 5 bases, with 13 bases of the junction left unmatched. The CDR3 region has the DNA TGTGCCAGCAGCCCCCGGGATGCGGGGGGAGGGGAGACCCAGTACTTC. It translates to CASSPRDAGGGETQYF.

This clone was observed a few times. The rearrangement joins TRBV6-6 to TRBJ2-7; D might be TRBD1 or TRBD2, each matching 5 bases. The CDR3 sequence is 16 residues long. V gave up 5 bases and J gave up 6 bases, with 23 bases separating them. Germline V CDR1 and CDR2: MNHNY, SVGAGI (reference sequence). This chain's CDR3 is CASSRQMDSLLLEQYF. In DNA form, the CDR3 reads TGTGCCAGCAGTCGACAGATGGACTCGCTCCTACTCGAGCAGTACTTC.

The V gene is TRBV7-2, the J gene TRBJ1-5; D possibly corresponds to TRBD1 (5 bases). The V end lost 3 bases, the J end lost 6 bases, and 12 bases lay between the germline ends. The CDR3 totals 14 residues. CDR1 SGHTA and CDR2 FQGNSA come from the germline V gene. The DNA of the CDR3 is TGTGCCAGCAGCTTGGGGGGGACCGCTCAGCCCCAGCATTTT. This codes for CASSLGGTAQPQHF.

The chain links TRBV7-2 to TRBJ2-5; tentatively, D is TRBD2 (5 bases). V lost 4 bases and J 5 bases, leaving 23 bases between the germline ends. CDR3 length equals 17 residues. Germline CDR1 and CDR2: SGHTA and FQGNSA. The CDR3: CASSSGFWTQLGETQYF. CDR3 DNA sequence: TGTGCCAGCAGCTCCGGTTTTTGGACTCAGCTGGGGGAGACCCAGTACTTC. The full variable domain, with the rest looked up from reference TRBV7-2 and TRBJ2-5, is GAGVSQSPSNKVTEKGKDVELRCDPISGHTALYWYRQSLGQGLEFLIYFQGNSAPDKSGLPSDRFSAERTGGSVSTLTIQRTQQEDSAVYLCASSSGFWTQLGETQYFGPGTRLLVL.

This clone was picked up one time. The rearrangement links TRBV27 to TRBJ2-7; TRBD2 matches 9 bases. From germline, CDR1 is MNHEY and CDR2 SMNVEV (reference sequence). Trimming cost V 5 bases and J 2 bases; bases outside gene matches: 4. The CDR3 spans 14 residues. The CDR3 DNA reads TGTGCCAGCAGTGAAGGCGGGGGGGCCTACGAGCAGTACTTC. The encoded protein is CASSEGGGAYEQYF.

The chain employs TRBV3-1 (or the pseudogene TRBV3-2) and TRBJ2-7; D tentatively fits TRBD1 or TRBD2 (5 bases each). CDR3 length equals 13 residues. Trimming took off 4 bases at V and 4 bases at J, with 11 bases between the two ends. Per germline, CDR1 LGHDT and CDR2 YNNKEL (reference sequence). CDR3 bases: TGTGCCAGCAGCCCGGGACCGATTTACGAGCAGTACTTC. Encoded protein: CASSPGPIYEQYF.

This chain uses TRBV6-5 with TRBJ1-5; D gene uncertain. Trimming removed 5 bases at V and 4 bases at J, with 12 bases between. This CDR3 is 14 amino acids long. Germline loops: CDR1 MNHEY, CDR2 SVGAGI. The CDR3 sequence is CASSQTHLNQPQHF. DNA for the CDR3: TGTGCCAGCAGTCAGACACATCTTAATCAGCCCCAGCATTTT.

The chain carries TRBV5-1 and TRBJ2-3; TRBD2 matches 9 bases. Germline V gene sequence: CDR1 SGHRS, CDR2 YFSETQ. Trimming cost V 0 bases and J 4 bases; bases outside gene matches: 9. The CDR3 has 17 residues. As DNA, the CDR3 is TGCGCCAGCAGCTTGGCCAGGAGTAGCGGGGGCGCAGATACGCAGTATTTT. Its translation: CASSLARSSGGADTQYF.

The chain combines TRBV27 with TRBJ2-7; D may be TRBD2 (5 bases). The CDR3 is 14 residues long. Per germline, CDR1 MNHEY and CDR2 SMNVEV (reference sequence). The germline V and J ends were trimmed by 2 bases and 4 bases, with 12 bases remaining between them. The CDR3: CASSLRRTGYEQYF. In nucleotides, the CDR3 is TGTGCCAGCAGTTTACGGCGAACGGGATACGAGCAGTACTTC.

The rearrangement uses TRBV2 and TRBJ1-2; D perhaps matches TRBD1 (6 bases). Looked up from germline, CDR1 is SNHLY and CDR2 is FYNNEI. V was trimmed by 7 bases and J by 5 bases, leaving 14 bases between them. This CDR3 is built from 13 residues. The CDR3 bases are TGTGCCAGCACGTACAGGGCCGTTTATGGCTACACCTTC. This translates into CASTYRAVYGYTF.

The rearrangement uses TRBV18 and TRBJ1-1; D gene uncertain. Trimming cost V 2 bases and J 1 base, with 11 bases left between them. CDR1 is KGHSH and CDR2 is LQKENI in the germline V gene. The CDR3 is 15 amino acids. Here the CDR3 reads CASSPARGRNTEAFF. The CDR3 DNA follows: TGTGCCAGCTCACCAGCGCGGGGAAGGAACACTGAAGCTTTCTTT.

The chain links TRBV7-6 to TRBJ1-4; D may be TRBD1 (5 bases). This CDR3 comprises 16 residues. The germline gives CDR1 SGHVS, CDR2 FNYEAQ. Trimming cost V 5 bases and J 7 bases, with 20 bases left between them. The CDR3 DNA is TGTGCCAGCAGCGCCCGGGGACTCCAGGCGGGTGAAAAACTGTTTTTT. It encodes CASSARGLQAGEKLFF.

The sample holds a few counts of this clone. Within the sample, other DNA sequences also encode this same CDR3. The chain couples TRBV12-3 or TRBV12-4 to TRBJ2-2, with D maybe TRBD2 (5 bases). The CDR3 consists of 13 residues. The V end was cut by 2 bases, the J end by 5 bases, with 6 bases between. CDR3 coding DNA: TGTGCCAGCAGTTTAACGGGGACCGGGGAGCTGTTTTTT. Residues: CASSLTGTGELFF.